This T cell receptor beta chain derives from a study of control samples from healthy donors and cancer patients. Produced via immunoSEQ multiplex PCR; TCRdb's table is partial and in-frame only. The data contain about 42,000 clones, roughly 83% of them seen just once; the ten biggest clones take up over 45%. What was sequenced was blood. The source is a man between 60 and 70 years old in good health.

CDR3: CASSYARDSPLHF. CDR3 coding DNA: TGTGCCAGCAGTTACGCCAGGGATTCACCCCTCCACTTT. The V and J genes are TRBV6-5 and TRBJ1-6, with a tentative D call TRBD1 (5 bases). Trimming cost V 2 bases and J 8 bases, with 7 bases left between them. In germline, CDR1 is MNHEY, CDR2 SVGAGI. The CDR3 is made up of 13 amino acids.